The 9 T cell receptor beta chains below all came from one sample that was sequenced in a study of cytomegalovirus exposure and HLA in healthy donors. PCR employed 60 Vbeta and 13 Jbeta primers. Data came from immunoSEQ multiplex PCR; TCRdb stores just in-frame clones and leaves some out. Its listing shows roughly 100,000 clones. Source material: PBMCs. The receptors come from a man between 35 and 55 years old in good health and CMV-seronegative.

The chain joins TRBV29-1 to TRBJ2-1; TRBD2 might be the D (5 bases). The V end lost 3 bases, the J end lost 6 bases, and 12 bases lay between the germline ends. Germline assignment: CDR1 SQVTM and CDR2 ANQGSEA. The CDR3 is made up of 13 amino acids. The CDR3: CSVESLAGNEQFF. DNA for the CDR3: TGCAGCGTTGAGTCTCTAGCTGGCAATGAGCAGTTCTTC.

This chain uses TRBV6-5 with TRBJ1-6, with D possibly being TRBD1 (5 bases). The CDR3 spans 15 residues. The germline V gene encodes CDR1 MNHEY and CDR2 SVGAGI. Deletions cut 7 bases from V and 6 bases from J, with 16 bases between. The CDR3 spells CASKNQGEVNSPLHF. The CDR3 nucleotides are TGTGCCAGCAAAAACCAGGGTGAAGTTAATTCACCCCTCCACTTT.

The J gene is TRBJ2-7, the V gene TRBV7-7, with TRBD1 matching over 7 bases. Germline CDR1 reads SSHAT; CDR2 reads FNYEAQ (reference sequence). This CDR3 has 14 residues. Germline trimming cut 5 bases from V and 0 bases from J; bases unmatched to any gene: 4. CDR3 DNA: TGTGCCAGCAGCCAGGACAGGAACTCCTACGAGCAGTACTTC. Translating it yields CASSQDRNSYEQYF.

The chain uses TRBV30 and TRBJ2-1; D is unclear. Trimming pared 0 bases from V and 9 bases from J, leaving 6 bases between. The length of the CDR3 is 11 residues. The germline V gene has CDR1 GTSNPN and CDR2 SVGIG (reference sequence). CDR3 amino acids: CAWSVQPEQFF. As DNA, the CDR3 is TGTGCCTGGAGTGTACAGCCTGAGCAGTTCTTC.

This sequence joins TRBV6-1 and TRBJ1-3, with D unresolved. The germline V gene encodes CDR1 MNHNS and CDR2 SASEGT. There are 11 residues in the CDR3. Here the CDR3 reads CATQTGNTIYF. CDR3 DNA: TGTGCTACTCAAACTGGAAACACCATATATTTT.

The chain carries TRBV28 and TRBJ1-2; possible D gene TRBD1, 6 bases. This CDR3 comprises 15 residues. V was pared by 6 bases and J by 0 bases, with 14 bases between. CDR1 is MDHEN and CDR2 is SYDVKM in the germline V gene. The CDR3 nucleotides are TGTGCCAGCAGCACGCGGCAGGGGACTAACTATGGCTACACCTTC. Translated, it gives CASSTRQGTNYGYTF.

The chain recombines TRBV19 with TRBJ1-2; no reliable D call. The CDR3 is made up of 12 amino acids. Trimming removed 3 bases at V and 4 bases at J, with 6 bases between. Looked up from germline, CDR1 is LNHDA and CDR2 is SQIVND (reference sequence). The CDR3 sequence: CASSISVYGYTF. The CDR3 DNA is TGTGCCAGTAGTATCTCAGTCTATGGCTACACCTTC.

The V call is TRBV10-1, the J call TRBJ2-5, with 7 nucleotides matching TRBD1. The J call may be mistaken, given a closer DNA end match to TRBJ2-7. Germline V gives CDR1 WNHNN, CDR2 SYGVQD (reference sequence). This CDR3 contains 14 residues. CDR3 sequence: CASSDPGQKYEQYF. CDR3 DNA: TGCGCCAGCAGTGACCCGGGACAGAAATACGAGCAGTACTTC.

The V and J genes are TRBV5-5 and TRBJ2-3; 8 nucleotides match TRBD2. The germline V gene encodes CDR1 SGHKS and CDR2 YYEKEE (reference sequence). The junction had 10 bases not matched to a gene; V was cut back by 3 bases and J by 7 bases. CDR3 length equals 15 residues. The CDR3 reads CASSYGGDIRNTQYF. The DNA of the CDR3 is TGTGCCAGCAGCTACGGGGGGGATATAAGGAATACGCAGTATTTT.